This paragraph reports one TCR beta chain. The record originates from a study of shared T cell receptors in the human thymus. The assay was immunoSEQ multiplex PCR, and TCRdb's table has in-frame clones only and misses some. The sample shows roughly 700,000 clones, around 87% of them seen only once. The data were also submitted as part of a second study, on human thymus T cells.

Input material: thymocytes. This TCR came from a boy less than two years old with a congenital heart defect.

The CDR3 protein is CASSFVRGNQETQYF. CDR3 in DNA: TGTGCCAGCAGCTTTGTCAGGGGCAATCAAGAGACCCAGTACTTC. The V call is TRBV5-8, the J call TRBJ2-5; the D gene is possibly TRBD1 (6 bases). V was cut by 2 bases and J by 2 bases, with 13 bases left in between. The CDR3 runs to 15 residues. Germline values: CDR1 SGHTS, CDR2 YDEGEE.